The 32 T cell receptor beta chains below all came from one sample that was sequenced in a study of vaccination effects on CD4 cells after COVID-19. For these TCRs, the target antigens are not known. After expansion with viral peptide pools in the ViraFEST assay, antigen-specific CD4+ T cells were sequenced. On day 10 of culture, CD4+ T cells were separated out. It was between March and December 2020 that the person had a SARS-CoV-2 infection confirmed by PCR. Measured with immunoSEQ multiplex PCR; TCRdb has only the in-frame clones, and not every one. The sample contains tens of thousands of clones, approximately 72% of which appear only once. This sample comprised CD4+ T cells from PBMCs cultured with a peptide pool, obtained before COVID-19 vaccination. Receptor source: a human donor who had a prior SARS-CoV-2 infection.

There are a few counts of this clone. This chain connects TRBV5-1 to TRBJ2-1, with 7 bases that match TRBD1. With V trimmed by 4 bases and J by 3 bases, 4 bases remained unmatched. Germline values: CDR1 SGHRS, CDR2 YFSETQ. The length of the CDR3 is 14 residues. The CDR3 nucleotides read TGCGCCAGCAGCCCCTCAGGGGGCTACAATGAGCAGTTCTTC. It translates to CASSPSGGYNEQFF.

This clone has a handful of counts. The chain employs TRBV7-9 and TRBJ1-1; the D gene is possibly TRBD1 (5 bases). Trimming removed 3 bases at V and 5 bases at J, with 16 bases between. Germline values: CDR1 SEHNR, CDR2 FQNEAQ (reference sequence). This CDR3 is 15 amino acids long. The CDR3 is CASSFWGGRRTEAFF. The DNA for the CDR3 is TGTGCCAGCAGCTTTTGGGGCGGGAGGAGGACTGAAGCTTTCTTT.

The genes are TRBV4-1 and TRBJ2-1; 8 positions agree with TRBD1. Trimming cost V 0 bases and J 7 bases; bases outside gene matches: 17. The CDR3 consists of 19 residues. Per the germline V gene, CDR1 is MGHRA and CDR2 is YSYEKL. The CDR3 region has the DNA TGCGCCAGCAGCCAAGATTGGGCCCTTCCAGGCAGGGGGCATAATGAGCAGTTCTTC. Its protein is CASSQDWALPGRGHNEQFF.

This clone came up a few times. The chain couples TRBV20-1 to TRBJ1-1; perhaps TRBD1 as D (6 bases). The germline V and J ends were trimmed by 3 bases and 8 bases, with 16 bases remaining between them. From germline, CDR1 is DFQATT and CDR2 SNEGSKA (reference sequence). This CDR3 comprises 13 residues. The CDR3 sequence: CSASAGAILEAFF. CDR3 bases: TGCAGTGCTAGTGCGGGGGCGATATTGGAAGCTTTCTTT.

This chain links TRBV19 with TRBJ1-1; the D gene is possibly TRBD1 (5 bases). Germline values: CDR1 LNHDA, CDR2 SQIVND (reference sequence). The CDR3 covers 13 residues. The CDR3 loop is CAVTTGGGTEAFF. The CDR3, as DNA: TGTGCAGTCACCACCGGGGGGGGGACTGAAGCTTTCTTT.

Here the CDR3 DNA reads TGCGCCAGCAGCTTGGAGACTAGCGGCACTAGCACAGATACGCAGTATTTT. Protein: CASSLETSGTSTDTQYF. The chain employs TRBV5-1 and TRBJ2-3, with 9 bases matching TRBD2. The germline V gene encodes CDR1 SGHRS and CDR2 YFSETQ. Germline trimming cut 0 bases from V and 0 bases from J; bases unmatched to any gene: 5. The CDR3 contains 17 residues.

The chain recombines TRBV5-6 with TRBJ2-7; D may be TRBD1 (5 bases). This CDR3 has 14 amino acids. The V end was cut by 1 base, the J end by 4 bases, with 12 bases between. Germline V gene data show CDR1 as SGHDT and CDR2 as YYEEEE. CDR3 DNA: TGTGCCAGCAGCTTGTCCCAGGGTAGGTACGAGCAGTACTTC. This sequence encodes CASSLSQGRYEQYF.

The J gene is TRBJ1-1, the V gene TRBV6-1; tentatively, D is TRBD1 (5 bases). The V end was cut by 2 bases, the J end by 4 bases, with 11 bases between. This CDR3 has 14 residues. In germline, CDR1 is MNHNS, CDR2 SASEGT. The CDR3 nucleotides are TGTGCCAGCAGTGAAAGGGGAACCTTCACTGAAGCTTTCTTT. It translates to CASSERGTFTEAFF.

J is TRBJ1-3 and V is TRBV5-6, with D unresolved. Trimming cost V 1 base and J 0 bases, with 14 bases left between them. Germline assignment: CDR1 SGHDT and CDR2 YYEEEE. CDR3 length equals 17 residues. The CDR3, as DNA: TGTGCCAGCAGCTTGTACGAGGCCATTTACTCTGGAAACACCATATATTTT. Translation: CASSLYEAIYSGNTIYF.

The chain joins TRBV11-2 to TRBJ1-3; D remains unclear. This CDR3 contains 13 residues. Germline CDR1 SGHAT, CDR2 FQNNGV. V shed 1 base and J shed 4 bases, with 5 bases lying between them. The DNA of the CDR3 is TGTGCCAGCAGCTTAGTGGCAGGAAACACCATATATTTT. Amino acid sequence: CASSLVAGNTIYF.

This clone was seen more than once but under ten times. The J gene is TRBJ1-6, the V gene TRBV5-5, with 8 nucleotides matching TRBD1. Germline CDR1 reads SGHKS; CDR2 reads YYEKEE (reference sequence). V shed 2 bases and J 10 bases; nucleotides not matched to a gene: 8. CDR3 length: 15 amino acids. This CDR3 is CASSFRAQGGSPLHF. The DNA of the CDR3 is TGTGCCAGCAGCTTTAGAGCACAGGGGGGCTCACCCCTCCACTTT.

The chain joins TRBV3-1 (or the pseudogene TRBV3-2) to TRBJ2-1; 9 bases agree with TRBD2. The CDR3 runs to 17 residues. V was pared by 4 bases and J by 5 bases, with 12 bases of the junction left unmatched. Germline V lookup: CDR1 LGHDT, CDR2 YNNKEL (reference sequence). DNA for the CDR3: TGTGCCAGCAGCCCTGCACTTGGCGGGAGGGGTGACAATGAGCAGTTCTTC. Protein product: CASSPALGGRGDNEQFF.

The V and J genes are TRBV19 and TRBJ2-7; no reliable D call. This CDR3 is 15 amino acids long. Trimming shortened V by 1 base and J by 2 bases, and 12 bases separated the two germline ends. Germline CDR1 is LNHDA and CDR2 is SQIVND (reference sequence). In DNA, the CDR3 is TGTGCCAGTAGTATAGTTGGCACCGGGCCCTACGAGCAGTACTTC. Its translation is CASSIVGTGPYEQYF.

The sample holds a few counts of this clone. V and J are TRBV9 and TRBJ2-3, with a possible D match to TRBD2 (5 bases). Germline CDR1 reads SGDLS; CDR2 reads YYNGEE. Trimming stripped 4 bases from V and 2 bases from J, with 11 bases between. The CDR3 spans 14 residues. CDR3 region: CASSLGLTTDTQYF. In nucleotides, the CDR3 is TGTGCCAGCAGCCTTGGACTCACCACAGATACGCAGTATTTT.

V usage is TRBV15 and J usage is TRBJ1-2; D ambiguous. V was trimmed by 0 bases and J by 7 bases, leaving 15 bases between them. CDR1 LNHNV and CDR2 YYDKDF come from the germline V gene (reference sequence). CDR3 length equals 15 residues. The CDR3 is CATSRDLQARSGYTF. DNA of the CDR3: TGTGCCACCAGCAGAGATCTCCAGGCACGGTCTGGCTACACCTTC.

CDR3: CATSRPSYGGSADTQYF. The DNA for the CDR3 is TGTGCCACCAGCAGACCATCCTATGGCGGGAGCGCAGATACGCAGTATTTT. The chain carries TRBV15 and TRBJ2-3; TRBD2 matches 7 bases. CDR1 LNHNV and CDR2 YYDKDF come from the germline V gene (reference sequence). This CDR3 comprises 17 residues. V trimming: 2 bases; J trimming: 4 bases; junction bases outside the gene matches: 12.

The gene calls are TRBV5-1 and TRBJ1-2; the match to TRBD1 covers 7 bases. Germline trimming cut 4 bases from V and 8 bases from J; bases unmatched to any gene: 5. Looked up from germline, CDR1 is SGHRS and CDR2 is YFSETQ. There are 12 residues in the CDR3. The CDR3 DNA reads as TGCGCCAGCAGCCCGGACAGGTCCGGCTACACCTTC. Its translation: CASSPDRSGYTF. The full variable domain, its missing parts supplied by reference TRBV5-1 and TRBJ1-2, is KAGVTQTPRYLIKTRGQQVTLSCSPISGHRSVSWYQQTPGQGLQFLFEYFSETQRNKGNFPGRFSGRQFSNSRSEMNVSTLELGDSALYLCASSPDRSGYTFGSGTRLTVV.

The chain employs TRBV18 and TRBJ2-2; 9 bases match TRBD1. From germline, CDR1 is KGHSH and CDR2 LQKENI. V shed 6 bases, J shed 0 bases, and the junction held 5 bases outside the gene matches. This CDR3 spans 16 amino acids. In nucleotides, the CDR3 is TGTGCCAGCTCCCAATGGACAGGGGCGAACACCGGGGAGCTGTTTTTT. This sequence encodes CASSQWTGANTGELFF.

This clone was counted between two and nine times. This CDR3 reads CSVFRSSNYGYTF. DNA of the CDR3: TGCAGCGTTTTTAGGTCTTCTAACTATGGCTACACCTTC. The V call is TRBV29-1, the J call TRBJ1-2; D unresolved. There are 13 residues in the CDR3. V was cut by 5 bases and J by 0 bases, with 10 bases left in between. From germline, CDR1 is SQVTM and CDR2 ANQGSEA. The full variable domain, rest sourced from reference TRBV29-1 and TRBJ1-2, is SAVISQKPSRDICQRGTSLTIQCQVDSQVTMMFWYRQQPGQSLTLIATANQGSEATYESGFVIDKFPISRPNLTFSTLTVSNMSPEDSSIYLCSVFRSSNYGYTFGSGTRLTVV.

The chain couples TRBV3-1 (or the pseudogene TRBV3-2) to TRBJ1-1; D is unresolved. In germline, CDR1 is LGHDT, CDR2 YNNKEL (reference sequence). There are 13 residues in the CDR3. With 6 bases removed from V and 6 bases from J, the gap between germline ends came to 14 bases. The CDR3 sequence: CASSLRTFAEAFF. CDR3 sequence (DNA): TGTGCCAGCAGTCTGAGAACATTCGCTGAAGCTTTCTTT.

The rearrangement uses TRBV18 and TRBJ2-7, with D maybe TRBD2 (6 bases). Germline CDR1 is KGHSH and CDR2 is LQKENI. CDR3 length: 13 residues. The V end was cut by 2 bases, the J end by 3 bases, with 8 bases between. The CDR3 loop reads CASSPGGGYEQYF. The CDR3, as DNA: TGTGCCAGCTCACCAGGGGGAGGCTACGAGCAGTACTTC.

The sample holds one count of this clone. The chain has TRBV5-1 and TRBJ1-2; no firm D call. In germline, CDR1 is SGHRS, CDR2 YFSETQ. V lost 0 bases, J lost 0 bases, and 6 bases lay in between. The CDR3 is 14 residues long. CDR3 in amino acids: CASSLDSSNYGYTF. The CDR3 DNA is TGCGCCAGCAGCTTGGACAGTTCTAACTATGGCTACACCTTC.

The chain employs TRBV7-2 and TRBJ1-2, with D uncertain. Per the germline V gene, CDR1 is SGHTA and CDR2 is FQGNSA. V was trimmed by 3 bases and J by 1 base, leaving 6 bases between them. The CDR3 extends over 13 amino acids. The CDR3 bases are TGTGCCAGCAGCTTCAGGTTTAACTATGGCTACACCTTC. This translates into CASSFRFNYGYTF.

This clone is termed medium-sized (0.01 to 0.1%). The V and J genes are TRBV5-4 and TRBJ1-1; TRBD1 agrees at 7 bases. The V and J ends lost 4 bases and 2 bases, in that order; junction bases with no gene match: 11. The CDR3 contains 16 residues. Per germline, CDR1 SGHNT and CDR2 YYREEE (reference sequence). CDR3 loop: CASSPGRTGTNTEAFF. The DNA for the CDR3 is TGTGCCAGCAGCCCGGGGCGGACAGGAACCAACACTGAAGCTTTCTTT.

The J gene is TRBJ2-1, the V gene TRBV6-2 or TRBV6-3; 7 positions agree with TRBD2. Trimming cost V 6 bases and J 6 bases; bases outside gene matches: 8. Germline values: CDR1 MNHEY, CDR2 SVGEGT. The CDR3 covers 14 residues. CDR3 protein: CASSPGGSFNEQFF. Written as DNA, the CDR3 is TGTGCCAGCAGCCCCGGCGGGAGCTTCAATGAGCAGTTCTTC.

This clone was counted between two and nine times. J is TRBJ2-5 and V is TRBV10-3; the match to TRBD1 covers 9 bases. V lost 2 bases to trimming and J lost 5 bases; unmatched junction nucleotides: 3. The germline CDR1 and CDR2 sequences are ENHRY and SYGVKD. There are 14 residues in the CDR3. As DNA, the CDR3 is TGTGCCATCAGTGAGGGGACAGGGAGGGAGACCCAGTACTTC. Translating gives CAISEGTGRETQYF.

The rearrangement uses TRBV5-6 and TRBJ2-7, with D maybe TRBD1 (6 bases). The CDR3 consists of 14 residues. V was pared by 5 bases and J by 4 bases, with 16 bases between. Germline V gene lookup returns CDR1 SGHDT and CDR2 YYEEEE. CDR3 region: CASRYRDTLYEQYF. The CDR3 DNA sequence: TGTGCCAGCAGGTACCGGGACACTCTGTACGAGCAGTACTTC.

This clone was seen a few times. The chain uses TRBV7-3 and TRBJ2-7, with a possible D match to TRBD1 (6 bases). The CDR3 loop spans 13 amino acids. The germline CDR1 and CDR2 sequences are SGHTA and FQGTGA. Trimming pared 5 bases from V and 3 bases from J, leaving 11 bases between. CDR3 nucleotide sequence: TGTGCCAGCAGCAACAGGGACGGCTACGAGCAGTACTTC. The encoded protein is CASSNRDGYEQYF.

The chain recombines TRBV6-5 with TRBJ1-5, with unresolved D. The germline V gene encodes CDR1 MNHEY and CDR2 SVGAGI. This CDR3 contains 15 residues. V was clipped by 5 bases and J by 0 bases, with 11 bases between them. Here the CDR3 DNA reads TGTGCCAGCAGTCAGACAAGCGCTAGCAATCAGCCCCAGCATTTT. This sequence encodes CASSQTSASNQPQHF.

V is TRBV5-1 and J is TRBJ2-7, with 8 bases lining up with TRBD1. CDR3 length: 16 residues. The junction had 13 bases not matched to a gene; V was cut back by 4 bases and J by 4 bases. Looked up from germline, CDR1 is SGHRS and CDR2 is YFSETQ. Here the CDR3 DNA reads TGCGCCAGCAGCAGAAACCAGGGGGCTTGGTTGTACGAGCAGTACTTC. Its protein is CASSRNQGAWLYEQYF.

This clone was observed a few times. The chain has TRBV4-1 and TRBJ2-5; 8 bases map to TRBD2. Trimming at V came to 5 bases and at J to 2 bases, leaving 4 bases not matched to a gene. This CDR3 contains 14 residues. Germline CDR1 is MGHRA and CDR2 is YSYEKL. The CDR3 bases are TGCGCCAGCAGCGCGGGGGGTTTACAAGAGACCCAGTACTTC. This gives the protein CASSAGGLQETQYF.

The CDR3 loop is CASSLLPQETQYF. DNA of the CDR3: TGCGCCAGCAGCTTGCTTCCTCAAGAGACCCAGTACTTC. The J gene is TRBJ2-5, the V gene TRBV5-1, with D unresolved. This CDR3 is built from 13 residues. Looked up from germline, CDR1 is SGHRS and CDR2 is YFSETQ. V lost 1 base to trimming and J lost 2 bases, with 6 bases between them.